This T cell receptor (beta chain) came from a study of blood T cell repertoires in COVID-19. Study information: Samples came from the United States, Italy and Spain, spanning acute and convalescent COVID-19. In each case, the material was cDNA or gDNA derived from T cells, B-cell-depleted T cells, or PBMCs.

The J segment lost 6 bases and the V segment lost 0 bases, leaving 7 bases of the junction unmatched. The CDR3 is 16 amino acids. Germline V gives CDR1 LGHNA, CDR2 YSLEER. Study processing details: Reference gene primers were amplified, and this amplification served to estimate nucleated cell counts. Some clones are missing from TCRdb's copy, which holds only in-frame ones; the method was immunoSEQ multiplex PCR. Clone size and V and J calls were adopted from that table, with D and trimming inferred from the DNA. The sample gives tens of thousands of clones, about nine tenths of which show up once; 5.1% is in the top ten.

Sequenced sample: peripheral blood. This clonotype was obtained from a man between 65 and 80 years old with acute or convalescent COVID-19. The V call is TRBV4-3, the J call TRBJ2-3, with TRBD2 matching over 9 bases. The CDR3 here is CASSQEVRGGDDTQYF. In DNA form, the CDR3 reads TGCGCCAGCAGCCAAGAAGTGCGGGGGGGCGACGATACGCAGTATTTT.